This T cell receptor (beta chain) was sequenced in a study of shared clonotypes between healthy human individuals. In the source study's methods: ImmunoSEQ output lacked quality scores and full-length reads, limiting matched filtering. TCRdb keeps only in-frame clones here, not all; method: immunoSEQ multiplex PCR. V and J calls and clone size are as listed in that table; D and trimming were resolved from the DNA. The sample consists of a few million clones, approximately 94% of them appearing once. CDR1 is SEHNR and CDR2 is FQNEAQ in the germline V gene (reference sequence). Trimming cost V 1 base and J 3 bases, with 10 bases left between them. The CDR3 contains 14 residues. Whole-study results and caveats: On the whole, naive subsets had larger estimated richness than memory subsets had. Researchers sampled blood only, noting tissue repertoires likely differ. Despite large depth, rarefaction showed incomplete sorted-subset sequencing.

Remarks on this clone: Its antigen is unidentified.

Sequences were obtained from naive CD4+ T cells sorted from blood. The subset: CD45RA+ positively selected. This sequence originates from a man aged 18-30 years in good health. This chain joins TRBV7-9 and TRBJ2-7; D perhaps matches TRBD2 (5 bases). In DNA form, the CDR3 reads TGTGCCAGCAGCTTAGGAGGGCCCAACTACGAGCAGTACTTC. This encodes CASSLGGPNYEQYF.